Listed here is a single TCR beta chain. Its target is not known. Together with a sample-barcoded 5' primer, a J-beta primer mix was included in a second PCR lasting roughly 6 to 12 cycles. In TCRdb, the 5' RACE reads were re-called with MiXCR into one record per CDR3 protein. Counted here are about a million distinct CDR3 sequences, roughly 47% occurring once; the ten biggest clones make up about a fifth. The record originates from a study of blood T cells in healthy people across ages. A minimum of 6 million PBMCs was isolated per sample. General observations from the study: Comparison with aged donors showed that long-lived donors had more naive CD4+ cells and higher diversity. Shifts in expanded clonotypes may have been confounded by donor CMV status, which was unknown.

The sequenced sample consisted of blood. This sequence originates from a woman aged 60-70 years in good health.

CDR3 region: CASSSTYSTDTQYF. The DNA of the CDR3 is TGTGCCAGCAGTTCCACTTACAGCACAGATACGCAGTATTTT. The V and J genes are TRBV12-3 or TRBV12-4 and TRBJ2-3; D is undetermined. V lost 4 bases to trimming and J lost 0 bases, with 8 bases between them. CDR3 size: 14 residues.